This T cell receptor (beta chain) emerged from a study of CD8 T cells in ankylosing spondylitis. Study conclusions and caveats: Characteristic of ankylosing spondylitis blood, it appeared, was a TCR beta motif comprising several highly homologous variants. Earlier authors reported some of these motif variants in reactive arthritis synovial fluid and blood.

On this clonotype: Antigen specificity is unknown.

The CDR3 loop spans 17 amino acids. Germline V gene lookup returns CDR1 LNHNV and CDR2 YYDKDF (reference sequence). V trimming: 1 base; J trimming: 6 bases; junction bases outside the gene matches: 11. Libraries of TCR beta came from quantitative 5'-RACE with molecular barcodes. In TCRdb, the 5' RACE reads were re-called with MiXCR into one record per CDR3 protein. The table records some 840,000 distinct CDR3 sequences, 12% of them present only once. The clonotype was recovered from a male donor with ankylosing spondylitis. The chain has TRBV15 and TRBJ2-1, with 8 bases identical to TRBD2. Source material: blood, either unsorted or a sorted T cell fraction (not recorded which). This CDR3 is CATSRVLRAGDSNEQFF. The CDR3 DNA is TGTGCCACCAGCAGAGTCCTTAGAGCGGGGGATTCCAATGAGCAGTTCTTC. Variable domain in full (rest from reference TRBV15 and TRBJ2-1): DAMVIQNPRYQVTQFGKPVTLSCSQTLNHNVMYWYQQKSSQAPKLLFHYYDKDFNNEADTPDNFQSRRPNTSFCFLDIRSPGLGDTAMYLCATSRVLRAGDSNEQFFGPGTRLTVL.